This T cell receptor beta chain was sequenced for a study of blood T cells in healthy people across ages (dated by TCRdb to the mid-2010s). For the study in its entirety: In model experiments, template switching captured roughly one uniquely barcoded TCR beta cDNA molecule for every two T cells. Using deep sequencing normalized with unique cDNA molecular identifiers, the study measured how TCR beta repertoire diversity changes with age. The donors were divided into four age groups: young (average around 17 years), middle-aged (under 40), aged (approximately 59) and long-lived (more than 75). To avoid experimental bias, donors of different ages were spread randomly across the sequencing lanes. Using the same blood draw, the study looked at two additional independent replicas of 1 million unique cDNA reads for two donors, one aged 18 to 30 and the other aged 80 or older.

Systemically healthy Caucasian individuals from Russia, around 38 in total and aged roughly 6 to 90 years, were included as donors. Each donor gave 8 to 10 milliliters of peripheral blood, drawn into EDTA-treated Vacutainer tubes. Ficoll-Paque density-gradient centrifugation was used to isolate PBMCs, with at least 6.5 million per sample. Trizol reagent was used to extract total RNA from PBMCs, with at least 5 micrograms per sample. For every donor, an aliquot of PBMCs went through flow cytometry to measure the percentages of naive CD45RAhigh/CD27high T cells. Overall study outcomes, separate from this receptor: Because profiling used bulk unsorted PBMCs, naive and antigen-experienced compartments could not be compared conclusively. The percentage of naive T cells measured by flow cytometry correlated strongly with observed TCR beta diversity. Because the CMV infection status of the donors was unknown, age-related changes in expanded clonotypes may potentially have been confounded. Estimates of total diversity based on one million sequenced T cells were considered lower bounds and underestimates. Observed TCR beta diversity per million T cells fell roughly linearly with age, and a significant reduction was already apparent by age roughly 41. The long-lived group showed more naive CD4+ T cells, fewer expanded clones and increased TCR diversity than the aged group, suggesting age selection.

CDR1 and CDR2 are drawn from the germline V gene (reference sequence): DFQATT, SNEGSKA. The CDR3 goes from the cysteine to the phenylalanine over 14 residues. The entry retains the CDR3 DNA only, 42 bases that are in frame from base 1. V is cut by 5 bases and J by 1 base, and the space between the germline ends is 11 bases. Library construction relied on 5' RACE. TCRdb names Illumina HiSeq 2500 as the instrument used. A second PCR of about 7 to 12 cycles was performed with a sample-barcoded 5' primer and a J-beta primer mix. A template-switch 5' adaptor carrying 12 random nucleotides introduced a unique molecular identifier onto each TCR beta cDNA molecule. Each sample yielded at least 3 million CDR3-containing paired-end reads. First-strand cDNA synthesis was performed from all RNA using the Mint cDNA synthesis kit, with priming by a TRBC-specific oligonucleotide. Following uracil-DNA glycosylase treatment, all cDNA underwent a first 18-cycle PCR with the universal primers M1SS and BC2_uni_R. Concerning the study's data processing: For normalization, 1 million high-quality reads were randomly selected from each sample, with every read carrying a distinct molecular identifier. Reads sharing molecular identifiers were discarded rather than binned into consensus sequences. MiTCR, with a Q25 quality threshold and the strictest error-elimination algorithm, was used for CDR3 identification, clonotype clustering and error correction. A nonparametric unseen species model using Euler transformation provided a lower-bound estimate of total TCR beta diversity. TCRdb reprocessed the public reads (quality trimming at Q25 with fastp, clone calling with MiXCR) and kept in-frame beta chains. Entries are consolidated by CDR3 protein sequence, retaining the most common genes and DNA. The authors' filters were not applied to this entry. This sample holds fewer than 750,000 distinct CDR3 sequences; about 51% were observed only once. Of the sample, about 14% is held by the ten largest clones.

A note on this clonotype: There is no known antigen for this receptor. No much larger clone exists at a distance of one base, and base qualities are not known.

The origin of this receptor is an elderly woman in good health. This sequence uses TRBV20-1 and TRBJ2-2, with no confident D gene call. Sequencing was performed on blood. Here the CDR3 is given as CSALDPRNTGELFF. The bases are TGCAGTGCTCTGGACCCACGGAACACCGGGGAGCTGTTTTTT.